This TCR beta chain was obtained from a study of post-analysis software for immune sequencing data. Worth noting for this clonotype: Its specificity is unknown.

Deletions cut 1 base from V and 3 bases from J, with 19 bases between. The CDR3 sequence is 17 residues long. Presence of unique molecular identifiers characterized the TCR beta cDNA libraries. T cells numbering roughly 1 to 10 million yielded cDNA molecules that totaled some 500,000. TCRdb re-called the PCR reads through MiXCR, storing one row per CDR3 protein. This sample has about 810,000 distinct CDR3 sequences, with about 53% found just once. Points from the study as a whole: Controls had significantly higher normalized Chao1 diversity than multiple sclerosis patients. Included in a set of a few TRBV segments more frequent in patients than controls were TRBV5-6, TRBV5-1 and TRBV20-1.

This clonotype was obtained from a girl between 10 and 17 years old with multiple sclerosis. This chain uses TRBV12-3 or TRBV12-4 with TRBJ2-7; D call uncertain. The specimen was blood. The CDR3 DNA sequence: TGTGCCAGCAGTTTAGATAGTAGGGCTAGAGATGTCTACGAGCAGTACTTC. It yields the protein CASSLDSRARDVYEQYF.